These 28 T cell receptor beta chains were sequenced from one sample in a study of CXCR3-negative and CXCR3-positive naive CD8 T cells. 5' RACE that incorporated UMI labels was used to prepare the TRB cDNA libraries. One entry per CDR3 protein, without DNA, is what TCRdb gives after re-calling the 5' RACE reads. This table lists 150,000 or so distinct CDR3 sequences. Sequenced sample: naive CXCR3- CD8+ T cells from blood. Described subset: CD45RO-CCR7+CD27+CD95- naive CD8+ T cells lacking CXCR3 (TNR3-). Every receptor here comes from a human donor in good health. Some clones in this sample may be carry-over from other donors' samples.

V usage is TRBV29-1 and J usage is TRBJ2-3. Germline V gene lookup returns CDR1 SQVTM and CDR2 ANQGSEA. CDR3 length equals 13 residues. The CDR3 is CSVRDGFTDTQYF.

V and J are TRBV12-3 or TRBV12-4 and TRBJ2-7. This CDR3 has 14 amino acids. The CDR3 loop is CASSLSSRYEEQYF.

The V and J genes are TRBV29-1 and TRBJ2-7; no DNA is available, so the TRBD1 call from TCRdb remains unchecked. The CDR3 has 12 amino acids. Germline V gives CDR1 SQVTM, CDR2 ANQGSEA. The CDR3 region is CSVRGQGYEQYF.

CDR3 loop: CAIQGQGTYNEQFF. The chain uses TRBV28 and TRBJ2-1; TCRdb reports TRBD1, a call that lacks DNA to check it against. The germline gives CDR1 MDHEN, CDR2 SYDVKM. There are 14 residues in the CDR3.

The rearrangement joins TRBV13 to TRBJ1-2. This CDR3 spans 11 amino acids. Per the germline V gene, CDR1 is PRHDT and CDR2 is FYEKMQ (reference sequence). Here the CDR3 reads CASSKTYGYTF.

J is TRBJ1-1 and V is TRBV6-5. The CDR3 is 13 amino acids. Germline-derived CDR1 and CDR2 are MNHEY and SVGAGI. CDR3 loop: CASSYGAHTEAFF.

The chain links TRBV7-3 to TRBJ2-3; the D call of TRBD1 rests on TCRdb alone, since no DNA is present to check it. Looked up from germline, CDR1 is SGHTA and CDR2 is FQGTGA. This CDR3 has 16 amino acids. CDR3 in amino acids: CASSLSFSGTTDTQYF. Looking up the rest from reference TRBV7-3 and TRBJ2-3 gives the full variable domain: GAGVSQTPSNKVTEKGKYVELRCDPISGHTALYWYRQSLGQGPEFLIYFQGTGAADDSGLPNDRFFAVRPEGSVSTLKIQRTERGDSAVYLCASSLSFSGTTDTQYFGPGTRLTVL.

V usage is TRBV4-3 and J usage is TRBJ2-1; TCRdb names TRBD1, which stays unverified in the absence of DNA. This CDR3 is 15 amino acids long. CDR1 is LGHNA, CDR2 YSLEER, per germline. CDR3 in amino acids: CASSQDRGRHDEQFF.

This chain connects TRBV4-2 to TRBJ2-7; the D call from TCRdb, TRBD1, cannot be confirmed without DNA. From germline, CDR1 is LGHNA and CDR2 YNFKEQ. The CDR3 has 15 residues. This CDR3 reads CASSQGQGISYEQYF.

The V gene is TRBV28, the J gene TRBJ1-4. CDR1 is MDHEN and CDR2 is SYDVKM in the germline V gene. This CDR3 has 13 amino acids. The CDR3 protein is CASISRWNEKLFF.

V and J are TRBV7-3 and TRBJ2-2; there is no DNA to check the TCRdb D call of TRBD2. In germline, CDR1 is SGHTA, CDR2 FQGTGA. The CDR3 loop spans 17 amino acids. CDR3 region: CASSDTGSSGRFKELFF.

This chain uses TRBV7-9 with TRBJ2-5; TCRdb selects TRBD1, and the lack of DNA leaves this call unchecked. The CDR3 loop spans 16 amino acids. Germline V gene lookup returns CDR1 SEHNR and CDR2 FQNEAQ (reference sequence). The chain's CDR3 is CASSSTDRVIQETQYF.

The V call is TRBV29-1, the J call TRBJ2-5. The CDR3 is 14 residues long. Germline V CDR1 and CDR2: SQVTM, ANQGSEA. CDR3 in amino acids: CSVEEYLERETQYF.

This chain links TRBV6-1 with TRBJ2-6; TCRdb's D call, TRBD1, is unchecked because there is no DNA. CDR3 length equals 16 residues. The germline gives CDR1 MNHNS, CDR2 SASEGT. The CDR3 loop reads CASSEMGGRGANVLTF.

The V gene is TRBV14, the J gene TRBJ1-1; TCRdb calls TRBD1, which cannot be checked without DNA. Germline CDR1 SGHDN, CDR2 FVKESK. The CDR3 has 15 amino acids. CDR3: CASSPPWQLNTEAFF. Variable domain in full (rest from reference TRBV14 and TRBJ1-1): EAGVTQFPSHSVIEKGQTVTLRCDPISGHDNLYWYRRVMGKEIKFLLHFVKESKQDESGMPNNRFLAERTGGTYSTLKVQPAELEDSGVYFCASSPPWQLNTEAFFGQGTRLTVV.

CDR3: CASSRQGVGSGELFF. This sequence joins TRBV12-3 or TRBV12-4 and TRBJ2-2; absent DNA, TCRdb's TRBD1 call cannot be checked. CDR3 length: 15 residues.

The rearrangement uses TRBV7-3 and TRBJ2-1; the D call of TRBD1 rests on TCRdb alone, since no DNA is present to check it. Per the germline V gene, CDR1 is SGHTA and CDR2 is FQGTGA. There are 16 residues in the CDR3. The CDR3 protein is CASSPIRGDRGHEQFF.

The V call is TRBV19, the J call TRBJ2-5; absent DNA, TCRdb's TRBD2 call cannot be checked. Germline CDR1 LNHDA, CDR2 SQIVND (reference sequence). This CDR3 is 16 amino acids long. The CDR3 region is CASSIGLAGARETQYF.

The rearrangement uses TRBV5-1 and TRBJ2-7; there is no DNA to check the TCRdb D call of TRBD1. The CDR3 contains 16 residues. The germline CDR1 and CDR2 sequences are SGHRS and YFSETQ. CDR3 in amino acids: CASSPEGAGAPYEQYF.

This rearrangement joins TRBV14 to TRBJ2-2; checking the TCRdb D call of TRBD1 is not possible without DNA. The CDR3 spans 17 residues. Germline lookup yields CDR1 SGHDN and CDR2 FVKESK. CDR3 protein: CASSQDPGSWDTGELFF. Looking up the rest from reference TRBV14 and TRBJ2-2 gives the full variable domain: EAGVTQFPSHSVIEKGQTVTLRCDPISGHDNLYWYRRVMGKEIKFLLHFVKESKQDESGMPNNRFLAERTGGTYSTLKVQPAELEDSGVYFCASSQDPGSWDTGELFFGEGSRLTVL.

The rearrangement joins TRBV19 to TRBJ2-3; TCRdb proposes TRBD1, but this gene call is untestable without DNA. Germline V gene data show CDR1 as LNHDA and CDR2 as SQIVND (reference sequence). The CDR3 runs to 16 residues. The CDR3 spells CASSPRGGGVEDTQYF.

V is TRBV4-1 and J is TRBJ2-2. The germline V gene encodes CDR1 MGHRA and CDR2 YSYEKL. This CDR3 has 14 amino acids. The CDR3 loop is CASSDAPNTGELFF.

The CDR3 spells CASSEGTAMNTEAFF. This rearrangement joins TRBV19 to TRBJ1-1; the TCRdb call, TRBD1, lacks DNA for checking. Germline CDR1 and CDR2: LNHDA and SQIVND (reference sequence). The CDR3 has 15 amino acids.

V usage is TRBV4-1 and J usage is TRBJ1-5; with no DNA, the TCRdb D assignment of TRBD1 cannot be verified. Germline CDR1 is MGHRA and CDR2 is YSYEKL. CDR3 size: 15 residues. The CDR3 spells CASSPGQPSNQPQHF.

The CDR3 loop is CSASAGGHEQYF. The chain employs TRBV20-1 and TRBJ2-7; TCRdb selects TRBD2, and the lack of DNA leaves this call unchecked. The CDR3 spans 12 residues. Germline V gene lookup returns CDR1 DFQATT and CDR2 SNEGSKA (reference sequence).

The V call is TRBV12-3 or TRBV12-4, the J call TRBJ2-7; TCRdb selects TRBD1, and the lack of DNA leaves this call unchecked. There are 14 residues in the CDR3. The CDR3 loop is CASGTYRVSYEQYF.

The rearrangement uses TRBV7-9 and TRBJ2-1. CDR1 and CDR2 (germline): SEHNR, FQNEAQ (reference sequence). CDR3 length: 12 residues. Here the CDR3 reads CASSSYYNEQFF.

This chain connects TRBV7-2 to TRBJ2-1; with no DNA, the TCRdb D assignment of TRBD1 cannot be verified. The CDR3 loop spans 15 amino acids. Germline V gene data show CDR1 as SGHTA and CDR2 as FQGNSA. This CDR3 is CASSRRAGGYNEQFF.